This T cell receptor (beta chain) was sequenced in a study of graft-versus-host responses after intestinal transplantation. Study-level background: All recipients were transplanted with multivisceral, liver-intestinal, or isolated intestinal grafts. All recipients were given anti-thymocyte globulin induction, and tacrolimus and steroids were then administered for around three years.

The table lists this clone with a count of one. What it binds is unknown. TCRdb keeps only in-frame clones here, not all; method: immunoSEQ multiplex PCR. The sample lists around 67,000 clones, around 91% occurring once. Germline V gene sequence: CDR1 MNHEY, CDR2 SMNVEV (reference sequence). V was clipped by 6 bases and J by 2 bases, with 13 bases between them. The CDR3 extends over 14 amino acids. General observations from the study: Detection of GvH clones occurred in recipient marrow, and some had their first appearance in ileum or blood.

The chain employs TRBV27 and TRBJ2-5, with D perhaps matching TRBD2 (6 bases). This receptor was obtained from a human donor who was the organ donor for an intestinal transplant. The sequenced sample was unstimulated CD8+ T cells sorted from spleen or lymph node cells, obtained before transplant. The CDR3 DNA follows: TGTGCCAGCAGCCCGGGACTTCAACAAGAGACCCAGTACTTC. This codes for CASSPGLQQETQYF.